This T cell receptor beta chain was sequenced during a study of T cell responses to AZD1222 COVID-19 vaccine. Study-level points and caveats: It should be noted that donors were predominantly white British and more often female, and clonal diversity was possibly underestimated. Across the whole spike, CD4 TCRs peaked at regions 160-218 and 743-854.

Libraries were prepared by immunoSEQ multiplex PCR; TCRdb keeps only in-frame clonotypes and omits some of them. The table includes fewer than 200,000 clones, 88% detected once. CDR3 length: 16 residues. Germline lookup yields CDR1 SGDLS and CDR2 YYNGEE. V lost 0 bases and J lost 0, with 11 bases in between. As concerns this clone: No antigen is known for it.

The genes are TRBV9 and TRBJ2-3; unclear D gene. The TCR originated in an adult in good health. Here the sequenced sample was peripheral blood, taken on day 0 of AZD1222 vaccination. CDR3 in amino acids: CASSVATQPSTDTQYF. The CDR3, as DNA: TGTGCCAGCAGCGTAGCTACGCAACCTAGCACAGATACGCAGTATTTT. Looking up the rest from reference TRBV9 and TRBJ2-3 gives the full variable domain: DSGVTQTPKHLITATGQRVTLRCSPRSGDLSVYWYQQSLDQGLQFLIQYYNGEERAKGNILERFSAQQFPDLHSELNLSSLELGDSALYFCASSVATQPSTDTQYFGPGTRLTVL.